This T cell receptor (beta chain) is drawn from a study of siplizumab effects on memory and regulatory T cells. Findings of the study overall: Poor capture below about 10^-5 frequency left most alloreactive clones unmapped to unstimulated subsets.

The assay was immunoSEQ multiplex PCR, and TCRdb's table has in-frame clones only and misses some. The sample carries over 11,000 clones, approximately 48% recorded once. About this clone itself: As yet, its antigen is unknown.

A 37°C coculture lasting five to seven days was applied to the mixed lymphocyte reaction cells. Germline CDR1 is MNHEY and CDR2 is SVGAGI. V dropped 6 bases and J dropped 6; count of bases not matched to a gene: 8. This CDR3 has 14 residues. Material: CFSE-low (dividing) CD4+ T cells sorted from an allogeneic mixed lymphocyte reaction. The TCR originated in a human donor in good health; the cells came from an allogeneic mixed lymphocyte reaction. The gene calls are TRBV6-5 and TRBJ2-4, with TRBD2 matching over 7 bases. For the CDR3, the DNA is TGTGCCAGCAGAAGGGGAGGGATTTTAAACATTCAGTACTTC. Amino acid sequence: CASRRGGILNIQYF.